These 21 T cell receptor beta chains were all obtained from the same sample, sequenced in a study of blood T cell repertoires in COVID-19. Profiling relied on immunoSEQ multiplex PCR, and the TCRdb table lists in-frame clones only, not all of them. Altogether 340,000 or so clones are present, over 75% being singletons, with the ten largest covering 1%. Sequencing was performed on peripheral blood. All receptors come from a man in his fifties with active or convalescent COVID-19.

The chain carries TRBV28 and TRBJ2-1; 10 bases map to TRBD1. Germline V CDR1 and CDR2: MDHEN, SYDVKM. Trimming at V came to 7 bases and at J to 12 bases, leaving 12 bases not matched to a gene. CDR3 length: 14 residues. The CDR3 region has the DNA TGTGCCAGCAACCCCGGGACAGGGGTCTTTGTGCAGTTCTTC. Amino acids: CASNPGTGVFVQFF.

This clone has a handful of counts. The V and J genes are TRBV18 and TRBJ1-2, with TRBD1 identical over 8 bases. This CDR3 spans 12 amino acids. V gave up 2 bases and J gave up 8 bases; unmatched junction bases: 1. CDR1 is KGHSH, CDR2 LQKENI, per germline. Written as DNA, the CDR3 is TGTGCCAGCTCACCAAGGACAGGGGGCTACACCTTC. This codes for CASSPRTGGYTF. Variable domain in full (rest from reference TRBV18 and TRBJ1-2): NAGVMQNPRHLVRRRGQEARLRCSPMKGHSHVYWYRQLPEEGLKFMVYLQKENIIDESGMPKERFSAEFPKEGPSILRIQQVVRGDSAAYFCASSPRTGGYTFGSGTRLTVV.

J is TRBJ1-3 and V is TRBV3-1 (or the pseudogene TRBV3-2); 7 nucleotides line up with TRBD1. This CDR3 spans 17 amino acids. V was pared by 3 bases and J by 0 bases, with 8 bases of the junction left unmatched. CDR1 and CDR2 from the germline V gene are LGHDT and YNNKEL (reference sequence). The CDR3, as DNA: TGTGCCAGCAGCCATCCGGGACAGTTGATCTCTGGAAACACCATATATTTT. Translated, it gives CASSHPGQLISGNTIYF.

This clone showed up just a few times. The rearrangement links TRBV15 to TRBJ2-5; 7 positions agree with TRBD1. CDR1 and CDR2 (germline): LNHNV, YYDKDF (reference sequence). There are 18 residues in the CDR3. The junction had 11 bases not matched to a gene; V was cut back by 1 base and J by 0 bases. CDR3 amino acids: CATSRVLDLDRNQETQYF. The DNA of the CDR3 is TGTGCCACCAGCAGAGTCCTAGATCTGGACAGGAACCAAGAGACCCAGTACTTC.

The chain carries TRBV2 and TRBJ2-3, with TRBD2 matching over 10 bases. The V segment lost 7 bases and the J segment 8 bases; nucleotides outside the gene matches: 12. The CDR3 has 15 amino acids. Germline CDR1 and CDR2: SNHLY and FYNNEI. The CDR3 is CASTPGLALTGTQYF. The CDR3 DNA follows: TGTGCCAGCACCCCGGGACTAGCGTTGACGGGTACGCAGTATTTT.

This clone was picked up one time. The gene calls are TRBV5-4 and TRBJ2-5; maybe TRBD1 (6 bases). The V end was cut by 0 bases, the J end by 3 bases, with 18 bases between. In germline, CDR1 is SGHNT, CDR2 YYREEE (reference sequence). CDR3 length equals 17 residues. CDR3 sequence: CASSLGFGRGKEETQYF. CDR3 bases: TGTGCCAGCAGCTTGGGGTTCGGTAGGGGGAAGGAAGAGACCCAGTACTTC.

This sequence joins TRBV19 and TRBJ2-5; 9 nucleotides agree with TRBD1. The CDR3 totals 15 residues. V shed 5 bases, J shed 5 bases, and the junction held 9 bases outside the gene matches. Germline lookup yields CDR1 LNHDA and CDR2 SQIVND (reference sequence). This CDR3 reads CASSQVDRGSETQYF. The CDR3 DNA sequence: TGTGCCAGTAGTCAGGTCGACAGGGGGTCGGAGACCCAGTACTTC.

The chain recombines TRBV28 with TRBJ1-2, with 7 bases that match TRBD1. This CDR3 contains 14 residues. The ends lost 5 bases at V and 4 bases at J; junction bases unmatched: 7. The germline V gene has CDR1 MDHEN and CDR2 SYDVKM. The CDR3 bases are TGTGCCAGCAGTCCCCCAGGGGGTGGCTATGGCTACACCTTC. This sequence encodes CASSPPGGGYGYTF.

V gene TRBV5-1 combines with J gene TRBJ2-4; TRBD1 aligns across 8 bases. V shed 4 bases and J 8 bases; nucleotides not matched to a gene: 8. The CDR3 sequence is 14 residues long. Germline lookup yields CDR1 SGHRS and CDR2 YFSETQ. CDR3 sequence reads: CASSVRGRRDIQYF. Written as DNA, the CDR3 is TGCGCCAGCAGCGTCAGGGGGCGAAGAGACATTCAGTACTTC.

This chain links TRBV19 with TRBJ1-1; the D gene is possibly TRBD1 (6 bases). The V gene's germline CDR1 is LNHDA and CDR2 SQIVND (reference sequence). V was shortened by 6 bases and J by 0 bases, with 11 bases between the two germline ends. The CDR3 spans 14 residues. The CDR3 nucleotides read TGTGCCAGTAGCAGGGGTATCATGAACACTGAAGCTTTCTTT. Its translation is CASSRGIMNTEAFF.

J is TRBJ2-7 and V is TRBV20-1, with 7 positions matching TRBD2. This CDR3 spans 11 amino acids. After removal of 7 bases from V and 6 bases from J, the junction contained 6 bases not matched to a gene. Germline CDR1 is DFQATT and CDR2 is SNEGSKA (reference sequence). The DNA of the CDR3 is TGCAGTGGGGAGCGGGAAGGCGAGCAGTACTTC. This codes for CSGEREGEQYF.

This chain connects TRBV7-9 to TRBJ2-1, with no clear D. The V gene's germline CDR1 is SEHNR and CDR2 FQNEAQ (reference sequence). Trimming stripped 1 base from V and 10 bases from J, with 11 bases between. The CDR3 loop spans 13 amino acids. DNA of the CDR3: TGTGCCAGCAGCTTAGTCAGCGCTAAGGAGCAGTTCTTC. It codes for CASSLVSAKEQFF.

V gene TRBV4-1 combines with J gene TRBJ2-7; 11 bases line up with TRBD2. Germline trimming cut 0 bases from V and 9 bases from J; bases unmatched to any gene: 13. The germline gives CDR1 MGHRA, CDR2 YSYEKL. The CDR3 consists of 17 residues. CDR3: CASSQELTTSGSVAQYF. The CDR3 DNA reads TGCGCCAGCAGCCAAGAATTGACCACTAGCGGGAGTGTCGCGCAGTACTTC.

This clone has at least ten counts. The genes are TRBV18 and TRBJ2-3; 8 nucleotides match TRBD1. Germline CDR1 and CDR2: KGHSH and LQKENI. With 4 bases clipped from V and 5 bases from J, the junction kept 8 bases outside the gene matches. This CDR3 spans 15 amino acids. The CDR3 region is CASSLQGVLGDTQYF. In nucleotides, the CDR3 is TGTGCCAGCTCACTACAGGGGGTTTTAGGAGATACGCAGTATTTT. Full variable domain (outside the CDR3, taken from reference TRBV18 and TRBJ2-3): NAGVMQNPRHLVRRRGQEARLRCSPMKGHSHVYWYRQLPEEGLKFMVYLQKENIIDESGMPKERFSAEFPKEGPSILRIQQVVRGDSAAYFCASSLQGVLGDTQYFGPGTRLTVL.

On this clone itself: The junction shows a germline mismatch at one end, possibly a read error. The V gene is TRBV29-1, the J gene TRBJ1-2, with unresolved D. The CDR3 covers 13 residues. Germline V gives CDR1 SQVTM, CDR2 ANQGSEA. CDR3 region: CSVEDRSTAGCTF. As DNA, the CDR3 is TGCAGCGTTGAAGATCGATCTACAGCAGGCTGCACCTTC.

This clone was observed a handful of times. This chain connects TRBV7-5 to TRBJ1-2; TRBD1, the table's D call, lacks a check against the DNA. TRBV7-5 is tagged as a pseudogene. The CDR3 spans 21 residues. CDR3 amino acids: CARSLARVPYPGQSGGGGYTF. In nucleotides, the CDR3 is TGTGCCAGAAGCTTAGCGCGGGTCCCGTACCCGGGACAGTCCGGTGGGGGAGGCTACACCTTC.

The chain employs TRBV7-8 and TRBJ1-4, with TRBD1 matching 9 bases. J was trimmed by 5 bases and V by 5 bases; bases with no gene match: 9. This CDR3 has 16 amino acids. The germline V gene encodes CDR1 SGHVS and CDR2 FQNEAQ. The CDR3, as DNA: TGTGCCAGCAGCCGGGCCGGGACAGGGATAAATGAAAAACTGTTTTTT. Amino acid sequence: CASSRAGTGINEKLFF.

V gene TRBV6-6 combines with J gene TRBJ2-7; 9 bases line up with TRBD1. Germline-derived CDR1 and CDR2 are MNHNY and SVGAGI (reference sequence). V lost 0 bases, J lost 4 bases, and 4 bases stayed unmatched. This CDR3 is built from 15 residues. CDR3 amino acids: CASSYSGQGPYEQYF. DNA for the CDR3: TGTGCCAGCAGTTACTCCGGACAGGGGCCATACGAGCAGTACTTC.

This chain links TRBV11-2 with TRBJ2-5; D remains ambiguous. V was pared by 1 base and J by 5 bases, with 11 bases between. CDR1 SGHAT and CDR2 FQNNGV come from the germline V gene. This CDR3 contains 14 residues. The CDR3 spells CASSLVASVETQYF. The CDR3 nucleotides are TGTGCCAGCAGCTTAGTGGCCAGCGTGGAGACCCAGTACTTC.

This sequence joins TRBV11-1 and TRBJ2-3; D is perhaps TRBD1 (5 bases). Germline CDR1 and CDR2: SGHAT and FQDESV (reference sequence). The CDR3 has 13 amino acids. V was shortened by 5 bases and J by 6 bases, with 12 bases between the two germline ends. CDR3 amino acids: CASSPDNSDTQYF. CDR3 DNA sequence: TGTGCCAGCAGCCCGGACAATTCCGATACGCAGTATTTT.

The chain is built from TRBV5-6 and TRBJ1-5; 8 bases match TRBD1. V shed 1 base and J 0 bases; nucleotides not matched to a gene: 3. The CDR3 is made up of 16 amino acids. Germline lookup yields CDR1 SGHDT and CDR2 YYEEEE. The CDR3: CASSLYTGGSNQPQHF. CDR3 DNA sequence: TGTGCCAGCAGCTTGTATACAGGGGGTAGCAATCAGCCCCAGCATTTT.